A selection of T cell receptor beta chains follows, all from one sample in a study of T cells in Graves' hyperthyroidism and ophthalmopathy. In TCRdb, the multiplex PCR reads were re-called with MiXCR into one record per CDR3 protein. The profile shows about 410,000 distinct CDR3 sequences, 14% of them singletons. The material sequenced was blood. These receptor sequences come from a woman aged 25 to 39 with Graves' ophthalmopathy. Both conserved end residues are part of each CDR3. A D gene is named only where the DNA matches it firmly. The size of a clone is reported for some rows only, either as once, few or many, or as a class for expanded clones.

CDR3 protein: CASSPAGRQGGEKLFF
CDR3 DNA: TGTGCCAGCAGCCCTGCCGGGAGACAGGGAGGCGAAAAACTGTTTTTT
clone size: few
V gene: TRBV5-4
J gene: TRBJ1-4
CDR3 length: 16
D gene: TRBD1

CDR3 protein: CASSVGGGQGNYGYTF
CDR3 DNA: TGTGCCAGCAGCGTAGGAGGGGGGCAGGGCAACTATGGCTACACCTTC
clone size: many
V gene: TRBV9
J gene: TRBJ1-2
CDR3 length: 16
D gene: .

CDR3 protein: CASSLRGGGYNEQFF
CDR3 DNA: TGCGCCAGCAGCTTGAGGGGGGGGGGATACAATGAGCAGTTCTTC
clone size: many
V gene: TRBV5-1
J gene: TRBJ2-1
CDR3 length: 15
D gene: .

CDR3 protein: CASRPGLGTVSTDTQYF
CDR3 DNA: TGTGCCAGCAGGCCTGGCCTCGGGACAGTAAGCACAGATACGCAGTATTTT
clone size: many
V gene: TRBV12-3/TRBV12-4
J gene: TRBJ2-3
CDR3 length: 17
D gene: TRBD1

CDR3 protein: CASSLWEDSPLHF
CDR3 DNA: TGTGCCAGCAGCTTATGGGAGGATTCACCCCTCCACTTT
clone size: many
V gene: TRBV7-3
J gene: TRBJ1-6
CDR3 length: 13
D gene: .

CDR3 protein: CASRPPGRYYGYTF
CDR3 DNA: TGTGCCAGCAGGCCCCCGGGACGCTACTATGGCTACACCTTC
clone size: many
V gene: TRBV12-3/TRBV12-4
J gene: TRBJ1-2
CDR3 length: 14
D gene: .

CDR3 protein: CASSLGGARVAVGYTF
CDR3 DNA: TGTGCCAGCAGCTTAGGCGGGGCGCGAGTTGCCGTCGGCTACACCTTC
clone size: many
V gene: TRBV7-9
J gene: TRBJ1-2
CDR3 length: 16
D gene: .

CDR3 protein: CASSPRTGRQTSGNTIYF
CDR3 DNA: TGTGCCAGCAGCCCCAGGACAGGGCGCCAAACCTCTGGAAACACCATATATTTT
clone size: many
V gene: TRBV11-2
J gene: TRBJ1-3
CDR3 length: 18
D gene: TRBD1

CDR3 protein: CASSQDFRTQETQYF
CDR3 DNA: TGTGCCAGCAGCCAAGATTTCCGGACCCAAGAGACCCAGTACTTC
clone size: many
V gene: TRBV14
J gene: TRBJ2-5
CDR3 length: 15
D gene: .

CDR3 protein: CASLPEQGLNTEAFF
CDR3 DNA: TGCGCCAGCTTGCCCGAACAGGGATTGAACACTGAAGCTTTCTTT
clone size: many
V gene: TRBV5-1
J gene: TRBJ1-1
CDR3 length: 15
D gene: .

CDR3 protein: CASGQGDTQYF
CDR3 DNA: TGTGCTAGTGGCCAAGGAGATACGCAGTATTTT
clone size: many
V gene: TRBV12-5
J gene: TRBJ2-3
CDR3 length: 11
D gene: .

CDR3 protein: CASSFGTSGRGPNEKLFF
CDR3 DNA: TGTGCCAGCAGCTTTGGGACATCGGGCAGAGGGCCCAATGAAAAACTGTTTTTT
clone size: .
V gene: TRBV7-9
J gene: TRBJ1-4
CDR3 length: 18
D gene: .

CDR3 protein: CSVLSVATNEKLFF
CDR3 DNA: TGCAGCGTTTTGTCAGTTGCAACTAATGAAAAACTGTTTTTT
clone size: .
V gene: TRBV29-1
J gene: TRBJ1-4
CDR3 length: 14
D gene: .

CDR3 protein: CASSIRAGTGNTEAFF
CDR3 DNA: TGTGCCAGTAGTATACGGGCCGGGACGGGCAACACTGAAGCTTTCTTT
clone size: many
V gene: TRBV19
J gene: TRBJ1-1
CDR3 length: 16
D gene: .

CDR3 protein: CASSQWDSHLNTQYF
CDR3 DNA: TGTGCCAGCAGCCAATGGGACTCCCATCTGAATACGCAGTATTTT
clone size: many
V gene: TRBV3-1
J gene: TRBJ2-3
CDR3 length: 15
D gene: .

CDR3 protein: CASSPGTGGYEQYF
CDR3 DNA: TGTGCCAGCTCACCCGGGACAGGGGGCTACGAGCAGTACTTC
clone size: many
V gene: TRBV18
J gene: TRBJ2-7
CDR3 length: 14
D gene: TRBD1

CDR3 protein: CASSRGLGQPRHF
CDR3 DNA: TGTGCCAGTAGCCGCGGGTTGGGTCAGCCCCGGCATTTT
clone size: once
V gene: TRBV19
J gene: TRBJ1-5
CDR3 length: 13
D gene: .

CDR3 protein: CASDRGNTGELFF
CDR3 DNA: TGTGCCAGCGACCGGGGGAACACCGGGGAGCTGTTTTTT
clone size: .
V gene: TRBV19
J gene: TRBJ2-2
CDR3 length: 13
D gene: .

CDR3 protein: CSAPGTSPALTRTDTQYF
CDR3 DNA: TGCAGTGCTCCCGGGACTAGCCCAGCGTTAACCCGCACAGATACGCAGTATTTT
clone size: .
V gene: TRBV20-1
J gene: TRBJ2-3
CDR3 length: 18
D gene: TRBD2

CDR3 protein: CASSPGLLEQFF
CDR3 DNA: TGTGCCAGCAGTCCTGGACTCCTTGAGCAGTTCTTC
clone size: many
V gene: TRBV2
J gene: TRBJ2-1
CDR3 length: 12
D gene: .

CDR3 protein: CATSESKLQGLGSPLHF
CDR3 DNA: TGTGCCACCTCTGAAAGTAAGCTGCAGGGGCTGGGTTCACCCCTCCACTTT
clone size: many
V gene: TRBV28
J gene: TRBJ1-6
CDR3 length: 17
D gene: .

CDR3 protein: CASSRLGTGGYGYTF
CDR3 DNA: TGTGCCAGCAGTCGGCTTGGGACAGGGGGCTATGGCTACACCTTC
clone size: once
V gene: TRBV2
J gene: TRBJ1-2
CDR3 length: 15
D gene: TRBD1

CDR3 protein: CAKTDRDRPTYEQYF
CDR3 DNA: TGTGCCAAGACCGACCGGGACAGGCCAACGTACGAGCAGTACTTC
clone size: few
V gene: TRBV6-1
J gene: TRBJ2-7
CDR3 length: 15
D gene: TRBD1

CDR3 protein: CASSQGSRGNQPQHF
CDR3 DNA: TGTGCCAGCAGCCAGGGTTCCCGGGGTAATCAGCCCCAGCATTTT
clone size: .
V gene: TRBV3-1
J gene: TRBJ1-5
CDR3 length: 15
D gene: .

CDR3 protein: CASSRVTSDYQETQYF
CDR3 DNA: TGTGCCAGCAGCCGAGTTACTTCGGATTACCAAGAGACCCAGTACTTC
clone size: many
V gene: TRBV7-9
J gene: TRBJ2-5
CDR3 length: 16
D gene: .

CDR3 protein: CASSQTDRGRNYGYTF
CDR3 DNA: TGTGCCAGCAGCCAGACGGACAGGGGGCGAAACTATGGCTACACCTTC
clone size: many
V gene: TRBV7-9
J gene: TRBJ1-2
CDR3 length: 16
D gene: TRBD1

CDR3 protein: CASSDPGQGKNEKLFF
CDR3 DNA: TGTGCCAGCAGTGACCCCGGACAGGGGAAGAATGAAAAACTGTTTTTT
clone size: many
V gene: TRBV2
J gene: TRBJ1-4
CDR3 length: 16
D gene: TRBD1

CDR3 protein: CSAHFAGEQFF
CDR3 DNA: TGCAGTGCTCATTTTGCTGGTGAGCAGTTCTTC
clone size: many
V gene: TRBV20-1
J gene: TRBJ2-1
CDR3 length: 11
D gene: .

CDR3 protein: CAWSTLNTEAFF
CDR3 DNA: TGTGCCTGGAGCACATTGAACACTGAAGCTTTCTTT
clone size: many
V gene: TRBV30
J gene: TRBJ1-1
CDR3 length: 12
D gene: .